This T cell receptor beta chain comes out of a study of blood T cells in healthy people across ages. Study-level findings and limits: There was a strong correlation between TCR beta diversity and naive T cell percentage. In the absence of known donor CMV status, changes in expanded clonotypes were possibly confounded.

The sample, roughly 9.5 milliliters of peripheral blood, was drawn from each donor. A word on this clonotype: What it recognizes is unknown.

PCR was performed a second time for about 6 to 12 cycles using a sample-barcoded 5' primer and a J-beta primer mix. One entry per CDR3 protein results from TCRdb running MiXCR on the 5' RACE reads. The table records approximately 1.5 million distinct CDR3 sequences, roughly a third of them present only once. Sequencing used blood. The TCR comes from a woman under 40 in good health.

CDR3 nucleotide sequence: TGTGCCACCAGTGATCCGACAGGGGTGTATGGCTACACCTTC. Residues: CATSDPTGVYGYTF. V and J are TRBV24-1 and TRBJ1-2; the match to TRBD1 covers 8 bases. The V and J ends lost 3 bases and 5 bases, in that order; junction bases with no gene match: 4. The CDR3 extends over 14 amino acids. Germline CDR1 and CDR2: KGHDR and SFDVKD.